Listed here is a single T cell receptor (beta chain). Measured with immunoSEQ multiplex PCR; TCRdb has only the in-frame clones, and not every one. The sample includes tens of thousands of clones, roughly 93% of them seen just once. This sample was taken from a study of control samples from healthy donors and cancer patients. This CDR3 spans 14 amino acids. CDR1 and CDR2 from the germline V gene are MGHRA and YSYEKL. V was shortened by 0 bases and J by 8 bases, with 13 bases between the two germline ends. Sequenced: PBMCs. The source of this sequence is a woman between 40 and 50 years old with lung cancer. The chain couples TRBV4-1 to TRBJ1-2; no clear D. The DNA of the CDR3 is TGCGCCAGCAGCCAAGATGGCAGAGGTGGCGGCTACACCTTC. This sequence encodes CASSQDGRGGGYTF.